These 20 T cell receptor beta chains were all obtained from the same sample, sequenced in a study of Ad26.COV2.S vaccination and SARS-CoV-2 variants (dated by TCRdb to 2020 to 2022). The treatment or condition label for this specimen denotes: some 20 received Ad26.COV2.S at low or high dose, single or two shots; roughly five received placebo; per-sample allocation not given. For vaccine and placebo recipients, the sequenced repertoires came from samples collected on day 63 after the first injection. The library was prepared using the immunoSEQ multiplex PCR assay. Not all clones reach the TCRdb copy of this immuneACCESS table, which keeps in-frame sequences only. Checked studies attribute under half of the gap to unresolved V genes and leave the rest unexplained. This sample comprises 380,000 or so clones, approximately 86% of them detected only once. Together, the top ten hold roughly a tenth of the sample.

The starting material was peripheral blood, obtained in a trial of Ad26.COV2.S vaccine versus placebo. These receptors were collected from a person aged 18-60 years who received the Ad26.COV2.S COVID-19 vaccine or a placebo.

CDR3 protein: CASSQDWGGGYEQYF. For the CDR3, the DNA is TGCGCCAGCAGCCAAGATTGGGGGGGCGGTTACGAGCAGTACTTC. The chain uses TRBV4-3 and TRBJ2-7; TRBD2 is a possible D gene (7 bases). V lost 0 bases and J lost 4, with 13 bases in between. This CDR3 spans 15 amino acids. Germline V gene lookup returns CDR1 LGHNA and CDR2 YSLEER.

The V and J genes are TRBV5-4 and TRBJ1-4; TRBD1 might be the D (5 bases). The CDR3 runs 14 residues. Germline V gene data show CDR1 as SGHNT and CDR2 as YYREEE (reference sequence). V lost 4 bases to trimming and J lost 8 bases, with 15 bases between them. As DNA, the CDR3 is TGTGCCAGCAGCCACCAGGGAGGTGAAGAAAAACTGTTTTTT. Its translation: CASSHQGGEEKLFF.

The CDR3 reads CASTPESRETQYF. As DNA, the CDR3 is TGTGCCAGCACCCCCGAGAGCAGGGAGACCCAGTACTTC. V gene TRBV6-6 combines with J gene TRBJ2-5; D is ambiguous. Germline-derived CDR1 and CDR2 are MNHNY and SVGAGI (reference sequence). Trimming took 7 bases from V and 5 from J, leaving 14 bases between them. This CDR3 has 13 residues.

The chain recombines TRBV27 with TRBJ2-1; D may be TRBD2 (5 bases). V lost 3 bases and J lost 4, with 7 bases in between. CDR1 and CDR2 from the germline V gene are MNHEY and SMNVEV (reference sequence). This CDR3 spans 13 amino acids. The CDR3 here is CASSLGGYNEQFF. CDR3 in DNA: TGTGCCAGCAGTTTGGGCGGGTACAATGAGCAGTTCTTC.

V gene TRBV20-1 combines with J gene TRBJ2-5; D is unclear. Looked up from germline, CDR1 is DFQATT and CDR2 is SNEGSKA (reference sequence). The CDR3 contains 11 residues. Trimming shortened V by 1 base and J by 11 bases, and 11 bases separated the two germline ends. The CDR3: CSARGPTVQYF. CDR3 DNA: TGCAGTGCTAGAGGCCCCACCGTACAGTACTTC.

V is TRBV12-3 or TRBV12-4 and J is TRBJ2-3, with no clear D. The V end was cut by 5 bases, the J end by 4 bases, with 7 bases between. This CDR3 is 12 amino acids long. The DNA for the CDR3 is TGTGCCAGCAGTCCCGCAGCAGATACGCAGTATTTT. Its protein product is CASSPAADTQYF.

The V and J genes are TRBV3-1 (or the pseudogene TRBV3-2) and TRBJ2-3, with 8 bases identical to TRBD2. V lost 4 bases to trimming and J lost 2 bases; unmatched junction nucleotides: 11. Germline assignment: CDR1 LGHDT and CDR2 YNNKEL (reference sequence). The CDR3 loop spans 17 amino acids. CDR3 nucleotides: TGTGCCAGCAGCCGGATGGGACTAGGGATCGCCACAGATACGCAGTATTTT. Protein sequence: CASSRMGLGIATDTQYF.

This clone has just a few counts. The sample contains more than one DNA sequence encoding this CDR3. The chain links TRBV10-2 to TRBJ1-1; no clear D. Deletions cut 4 bases from V and 2 bases from J, with 2 bases between. CDR3 length: 11 amino acids. Per the germline V gene, CDR1 is WSHSY and CDR2 is SAAADI. The CDR3 DNA reads TGCGCCAGCAGTGGAAACACTGAAGCTTTCTTT. It specifies CASSGNTEAFF.

The rearrangement links TRBV7-2 to TRBJ2-1; D is unclear. CDR3 size: 15 residues. V was cut by 0 bases and J by 7 bases, with 13 bases left in between. In germline, CDR1 is SGHTA, CDR2 FQGNSA. DNA of the CDR3: TGTGCCAGCAGCTTAGCTCTCGGCGGTGGGAATGAGCAGTTCTTC. Its translation: CASSLALGGGNEQFF.

The CDR3 DNA sequence: TGTGCCAGCAGCGCGGGGGTGGAGGAAAGTCAGCCCCAGCATTTT. It translates to CASSAGVEESQPQHF. The genes are TRBV9 and TRBJ1-5; TRBD1 might be the D (5 bases). Per the germline V gene, CDR1 is SGDLS and CDR2 is YYNGEE. V was clipped by 3 bases and J by 6 bases, with 16 bases between them. CDR3 size: 15 residues.

The chain carries TRBV4-3 and TRBJ2-7; D remains ambiguous. CDR1 is LGHNA and CDR2 is YSLEER in the germline V gene. V lost 6 bases and J lost 0, with 9 bases in between. This CDR3 contains 13 residues. In DNA, the CDR3 is TGCGCCAGCAGTCGGGCCCTCTCCTACGAGCAGTACTTC. Amino acids: CASSRALSYEQYF.

The J gene is TRBJ1-1, the V gene TRBV28, with 7 nucleotides matching TRBD1. V shed 7 bases, J shed 10 bases, and the junction held 12 bases outside the gene matches. The V gene's germline CDR1 is MDHEN and CDR2 SYDVKM. This CDR3 comprises 13 residues. The CDR3 region has the DNA TGTGCCAGCATTACCGGGGCCCGGGACAGAGCTTTCTTT. It encodes CASITGARDRAFF.

This clone was picked up one time. The chain is built from TRBV5-1 and TRBJ1-2; 9 bases align to TRBD1. The V segment lost 3 bases and the J segment 7 bases; nucleotides outside the gene matches: 10. Looked up from germline, CDR1 is SGHRS and CDR2 is YFSETQ. There are 15 residues in the CDR3. CDR3 DNA sequence: TGCGCCAGCAGCTCAAACACAGGGGGCGGGTCTGGCTACACCTTC. Its translation: CASSSNTGGGSGYTF.

The V gene is TRBV11-2, the J gene TRBJ2-5; D might be TRBD2 (5 bases). The V end lost 5 bases, the J end lost 3 bases, and 13 bases lay between the germline ends. This CDR3 region has 14 residues. Germline V gene sequence: CDR1 SGHAT, CDR2 FQNNGV. For the CDR3, the DNA is TGTGCCAGCAGCCCCCGCGGGCCAGAAGAGACCCAGTACTTC. This encodes CASSPRGPEETQYF.

In nucleotides, the CDR3 is TGCGCCAGCAGCCAAGGGACCCGCGCAGATACGCAGTATTTT. This gives the protein CASSQGTRADTQYF. V gene TRBV4-1 combines with J gene TRBJ2-3; D not resolved. The germline gives CDR1 MGHRA, CDR2 YSYEKL. The CDR3 contains 14 residues. V was cut by 1 base and J by 4 bases, with 9 bases left in between.

The chain is built from TRBV19 and TRBJ2-7, with 8 bases identical to TRBD2. Germline V gene data show CDR1 as LNHDA and CDR2 as SQIVND (reference sequence). CDR3 length: 16 residues. J lost 5 bases, V lost 7 bases, and 16 bases had no gene match. CDR3 nucleotides: TGTGCCAGTACTCAAAGACTAGCGAGAGGGTTGGACGAGCAGTACTTC. It encodes CASTQRLARGLDEQYF.

The V call is TRBV7-2, the J call TRBJ1-1; D might be TRBD1 (5 bases). CDR3 size: 16 residues. Per germline, CDR1 SGHTA and CDR2 FQGNSA. With 5 bases removed from V and 4 bases from J, the gap between germline ends came to 20 bases. The CDR3: CASSPRAGSIGTEAFF. The CDR3 nucleotides are TGTGCCAGCAGCCCAAGGGCAGGGAGCATTGGCACTGAAGCTTTCTTT.

This chain joins TRBV10-3 and TRBJ2-7; 11 bases match TRBD2. This CDR3 region has 15 residues. The trim removed 6 bases at V and 3 bases at J, leaving 7 bases unmatched. The germline gives CDR1 ENHRY, CDR2 SYGVKD. The CDR3 sequence is CAIRATGTSGYEQYF. In DNA form, the CDR3 reads TGTGCCATCAGGGCTACCGGGACTAGCGGCTACGAGCAGTACTTC.

The CDR3 sequence: CASSLAGITEAFF. The CDR3 coding sequence is TGTGCCAGCAGCTTAGCAGGGATCACTGAAGCTTTCTTT. The V call is TRBV11-2, the J call TRBJ1-1, with D tentatively TRBD1 (5 bases). Trimming pared 1 base from V and 4 bases from J, leaving 7 bases between. This CDR3 has 13 residues. The V gene's germline CDR1 is SGHAT and CDR2 FQNNGV.

The chain couples TRBV5-1 to TRBJ1-1, with a weak D call TRBD1 (5 bases). The CDR3 covers 13 residues. The V end lost 2 bases, the J end lost 6 bases, and 11 bases lay between the germline ends. Germline V gene data show CDR1 as SGHRS and CDR2 as YFSETQ. The CDR3 sequence: CASSFKTAAEAFF. CDR3 sequence (DNA): TGCGCCAGCAGCTTTAAGACAGCTGCTGAAGCTTTCTTT. Combining the CDR3 with reference TRBV5-1 and TRBJ1-1 gives the whole variable domain KAGVTQTPRYLIKTRGQQVTLSCSPISGHRSVSWYQQTPGQGLQFLFEYFSETQRNKGNFPGRFSGRQFSNSRSEMNVSTLELGDSALYLCASSFKTAAEAFFGQGTRLTVV.